Here is one TCR beta chain with its context. Its specificity is unknown. The sample is drawn from a study of cytomegalovirus exposure and HLA in healthy donors. Study results and caveats: At a 0.05 false discovery rate, a later analysis found 16,951 TCR beta sequences to be associated with HLA alleles. CMV serostatus stood as the only immune exposure information on hand. Segments of the TCR beta V type were, in most cases, productive about 87% or about 30% of the time in an earlier analysis.

V lost 7 bases and J 4 bases, leaving 7 bases between the germline ends. Looked up from germline, CDR1 is SQVTM and CDR2 is ANQGSEA. The length of the CDR3 is 10 residues. Donors sampled were nominally healthy, though unrecorded immune exposures were likely. 60 Vbeta and 13 Jbeta primers were used in PCR. Clones were read by immunoSEQ multiplex PCR, and TCRdb kept only the in-frame ones, dropping some. The table includes 150,000 to 200,000 clones, around three quarters detected once. The clonotype was recovered from a woman in her 30s in good health and CMV-seropositive. The sequencing input was PBMCs. This chain links TRBV29-1 with TRBJ1-1, with a weak D call TRBD1 (5 bases). Here the CDR3 DNA reads TGCAGCGCTGGGGCCACTGAAGCTTTCTTT. This sequence encodes CSAGATEAFF. The whole variable domain, filled in from reference TRBV29-1 and TRBJ1-1, reads SAVISQKPSRDICQRGTSLTIQCQVDSQVTMMFWYRQQPGQSLTLIATANQGSEATYESGFVIDKFPISRPNLTFSTLTVSNMSPEDSSIYLCSAGATEAFFGQGTRLTVV.